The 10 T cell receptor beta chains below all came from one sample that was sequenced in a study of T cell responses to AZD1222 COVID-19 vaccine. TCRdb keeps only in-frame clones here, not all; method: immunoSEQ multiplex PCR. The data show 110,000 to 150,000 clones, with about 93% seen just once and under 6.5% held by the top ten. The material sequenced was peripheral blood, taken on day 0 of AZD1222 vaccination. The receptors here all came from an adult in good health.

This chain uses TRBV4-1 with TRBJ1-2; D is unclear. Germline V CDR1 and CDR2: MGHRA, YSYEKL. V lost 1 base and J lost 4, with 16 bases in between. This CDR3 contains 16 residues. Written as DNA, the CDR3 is TGCGCCAGCAGCCAAGGGTTGGCCGGGAGGGTCTATGGCTACACCTTC. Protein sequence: CASSQGLAGRVYGYTF.

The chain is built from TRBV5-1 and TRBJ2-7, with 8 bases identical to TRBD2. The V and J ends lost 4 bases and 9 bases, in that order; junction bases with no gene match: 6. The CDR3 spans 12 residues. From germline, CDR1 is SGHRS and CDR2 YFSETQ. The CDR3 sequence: CASSDSGGLQYF. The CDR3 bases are TGCGCCAGCAGCGATTCGGGAGGGCTGCAGTACTTC.

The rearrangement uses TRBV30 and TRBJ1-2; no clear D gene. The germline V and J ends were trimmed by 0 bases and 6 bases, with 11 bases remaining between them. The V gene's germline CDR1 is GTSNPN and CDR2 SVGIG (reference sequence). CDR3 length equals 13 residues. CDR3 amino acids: CAWSVTIRDGYTF. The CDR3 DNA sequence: TGTGCCTGGAGTGTAACAATAAGGGATGGCTACACCTTC. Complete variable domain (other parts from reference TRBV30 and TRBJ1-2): SQTIHQWPATLVQPVGSPLSLECTVEGTSNPNLYWYRQAAGRGLQLLFYSVGIGQISSEVPQNLSASRPQDRQFILSSKKLLLSDSGFYLCAWSVTIRDGYTFGSGTRLTVV.

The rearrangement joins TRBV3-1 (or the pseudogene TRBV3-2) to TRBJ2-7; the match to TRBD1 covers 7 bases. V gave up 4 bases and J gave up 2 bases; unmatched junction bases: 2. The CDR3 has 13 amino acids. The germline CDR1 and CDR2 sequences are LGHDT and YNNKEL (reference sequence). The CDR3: CASSPDRAYEQYF. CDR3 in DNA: TGTGCCAGCAGCCCAGACAGGGCCTACGAGCAGTACTTC.

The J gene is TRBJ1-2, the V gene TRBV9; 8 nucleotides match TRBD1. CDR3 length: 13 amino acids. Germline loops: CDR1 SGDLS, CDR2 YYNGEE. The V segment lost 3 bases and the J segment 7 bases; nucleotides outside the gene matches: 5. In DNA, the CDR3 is TGTGCCAGCAGCGACACAGACAGGGGTGGCTACACCTTC. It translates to CASSDTDRGGYTF. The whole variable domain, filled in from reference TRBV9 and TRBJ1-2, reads DSGVTQTPKHLITATGQRVTLRCSPRSGDLSVYWYQQSLDQGLQFLIQYYNGEERAKGNILERFSAQQFPDLHSELNLSSLELGDSALYFCASSDTDRGGYTFGSGTRLTVV.

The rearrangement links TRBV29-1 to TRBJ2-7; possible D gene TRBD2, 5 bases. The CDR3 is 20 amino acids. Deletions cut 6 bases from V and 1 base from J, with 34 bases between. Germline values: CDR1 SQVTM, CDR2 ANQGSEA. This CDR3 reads CSVGLYRQAVSLGVSYEQYF. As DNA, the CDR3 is TGCAGCGTCGGCCTTTATCGGCAGGCCGTCTCCCTCGGGGTTTCCTACGAGCAGTACTTC.

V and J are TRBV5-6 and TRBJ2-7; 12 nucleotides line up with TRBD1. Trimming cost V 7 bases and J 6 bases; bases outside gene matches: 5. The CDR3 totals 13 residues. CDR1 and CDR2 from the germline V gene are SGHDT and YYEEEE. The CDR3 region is CASSGQGAGEQYF. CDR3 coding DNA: TGTGCCAGCTCGGGACAGGGGGCAGGCGAGCAGTACTTC.

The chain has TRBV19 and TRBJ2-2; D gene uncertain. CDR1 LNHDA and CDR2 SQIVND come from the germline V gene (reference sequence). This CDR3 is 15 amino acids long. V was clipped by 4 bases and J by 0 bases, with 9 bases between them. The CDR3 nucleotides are TGTGCCAGTAGTAAGAAGCGAGCGAACACCGGGGAGCTGTTTTTT. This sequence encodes CASSKKRANTGELFF.

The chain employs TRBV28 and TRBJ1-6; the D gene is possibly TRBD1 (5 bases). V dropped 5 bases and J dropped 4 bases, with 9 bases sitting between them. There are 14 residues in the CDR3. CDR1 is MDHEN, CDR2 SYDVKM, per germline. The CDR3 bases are TGTGCCAGCAGTCCGGACATTTATAATTCACCCCTCCACTTT. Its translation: CASSPDIYNSPLHF.

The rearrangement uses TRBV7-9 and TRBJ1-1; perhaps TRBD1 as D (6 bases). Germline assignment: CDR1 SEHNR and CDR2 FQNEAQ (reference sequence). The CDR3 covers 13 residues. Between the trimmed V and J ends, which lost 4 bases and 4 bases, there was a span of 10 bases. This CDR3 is CASSYRVFTEAFF. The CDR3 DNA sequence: TGTGCCAGCAGCTACAGGGTTTTCACTGAAGCTTTCTTT.